The TCR beta chain described here comes from a study of blood T cell repertoires in COVID-19 (TCRdb year 2020). About the investigation overall: Samples from collaborators originated in the United States, Italy and Spain and spanned both the acute and convalescent phases of COVID-19. The prospective study material was composed of cDNA or gDNA derived from T cells, B-cell-depleted T cells, or PBMCs. Deeply sampled blood TCRbeta repertoires from subjects exposed to, actively infected with, or recovered from COVID-19 were included in the dataset. A freely available public database, intended as a resource for researchers studying the immune response to SARS-CoV-2, is where the repertoires were released. Samples came from the ongoing ImmuneRACE study (first 160 participants) plus 1,254 subjects from 6 global collaborators. Sample metadata almost always included a de-identified subject ID, COVID-19 status, age in years and sex. HLA class I and class II types, where available, came from metadata supplied by the sample provider rather than from assay-based typing. General findings and caveats noted by the study authors: How much clinical and demographic metadata was included differed by source and by participant, and the metadata was provided uncurated.

TCRbeta CDR3 regions were amplified from genomic DNA using the immunoSEQ Assay, a bias-controlled multiplex PCR. The authors' pipeline ran thus. The number of nucleated cells in each sample was estimated by amplification of reference gene primers within the assay. Sequence reads were collapsed and filtered to measure the absolute abundance of every unique TCRbeta CDR3 rearrangement. For each sample, productive Simpson clonality was calculated by taking the square root of Simpson's diversity index across productive rearrangements. TCRdb limited this immuneACCESS table to in-frame rearrangements with V and J called. A share of clones is missing; checked studies link under half to unresolved V genes, and the rest is unexplained. V, J and clone size are those of that table, while D and trimming were read from the DNA. A total of 200,000 to 300,000 clones appear in this sample, more than 75% of them only once. 1.5% to 2% of the sample is held by the ten biggest clonotypes.

Concerning this clone itself: There is no known antigen for this receptor. Per-nucleotide qualities are absent, and no much larger clonotype sits a single base away.

Including the terminal cysteine and phenylalanine, the CDR3 comprises 17 residues. Left in the record is the CDR3 DNA by itself, 51 bases read in frame from the first base. The V end gives up 2 bases and the J end 7 bases, leaving 12 bases in the junction not matched to a gene. CDR1 MNHEY and CDR2 SVGEGT were looked up in the germline V gene. Participants in the prospective study were aged roughly 18 to 90 years, lived in approximately 26 United States geographic areas, and enrolled through a virtual design. Cohort assignment in the prospective study relied on participant-reported clinical history from a screening survey and a study questionnaire. Recovered participants in ImmuneRACE Cohort 3 were defined as having two consecutive negative NP/OP PCR tests, clearance from a healthcare professional, or resolution of symptoms. In the prospective study, whole blood, serum and a nasopharyngeal or oropharyngeal swab were collected from each participant by mobile phlebotomists. Prospective study participants could optionally give additional blood draws and questionnaires over an approximately two-month period. Blood samples from the prospective study were shipped frozen or at room temperature prior to DNA extraction.

The receptor comes from a man aged 35 to 55 who had recovered from COVID-19. The material sequenced was PBMCs or T cells enriched from blood (not recorded which). The rearranged segments are TRBV6-2 or TRBV6-3 and TRBJ1-5, and TRBD1 matches 9 of the central bases. The CDR3 sequence is CASSYPRDREGKQPQHF. The sequenced DNA: TGTGCCAGCAGTTACCCCAGGGACAGGGAGGGAAAGCAGCCCCAGCATTTT.